A selection of T cell receptor beta chains follows, all from one sample in a study of a mutant IDH1 vaccine in newly diagnosed glioma. Produced via immunoSEQ multiplex PCR; TCRdb's table is partial and in-frame only. The sample contains fewer than 30,000 clones, around 77% of which appear only once. The antigens of these receptors remain unknown. The sample in question was PBMCs, obtained from a glioma patient whose treatment included an IDH1 peptide vaccine. The receptor source for this set is a woman in her late teens or twenties with glioma. Each CDR3 is given with its conserved first and last residue. D genes are given only for firm matches. Some rows mark clone size as missing; the rest say once, few, many or name a class of expanded clone.

d_gene	v_gene	j_gene	abundance	CDR3aa	CDR3nt
TRBD1	TRBV7-2	TRBJ2-7	few	CASSLGGQDYEQYF	TGTGCCAGCAGCTTAGGGGGACAGGACTACGAGCAGTACTTC
TRBD1	TRBV7-2	TRBJ2-2	few	CASSWDRGFTGELFF	TGTGCCAGCAGCTGGGACAGGGGTTTTACCGGGGAGCTGTTTTTT
-	TRBV4-2	TRBJ2-2	-	CASSQDSGADTGELFF	TGTGCCAGCAGCCAAGATTCGGGGGCTGACACCGGGGAGCTGTTTTTT
TRBD1	TRBV10-3	TRBJ2-2	-	CAISPGQGAAGELFF	TGTGCCATCAGCCCGGGACAGGGTGCTGCAGGGGAGCTGTTTTTT
-	TRBV5-6	TRBJ1-2	-	CASSPIDMSYGYTF	TGTGCCAGCAGCCCCATAGACATGAGCTATGGCTACACCTTC
-	TRBV6-5	TRBJ2-2	once	CASRKTTWNTGELFF	TGTGCCAGCCGGAAGACTACCTGGAACACCGGGGAGCTGTTTTTT
-	TRBV6-1	TRBJ2-2	-	CASSRDRTYTGELFF	TGTGCCAGCAGCCGGGACCGGACTTACACCGGGGAGCTGTTTTTT
-	TRBV20-1	TRBJ2-5	few	CSANRWETQYF	TGCAGTGCTAACCGGTGGGAGACCCAGTACTTC
-	TRBV29-1	TRBJ1-1	-	CSVAGQLEAFF	TGCAGCGTGGCGGGACAACTGGAAGCTTTCTTT
-	TRBV10-3	TRBJ1-5	-	CAISEDQTQPQHF	TGTGCCATCAGTGAGGATCAGACTCAGCCCCAGCATTTT
-	TRBV7-9	TRBJ1-5	-	CASSLGGNDQPQHF	TGTGCCAGCAGCTTAGGGGGGAATGATCAGCCCCAGCATTTT
-	TRBV5-1	TRBJ1-1	once	CASSGDPQENTEAFF	TGCGCCAGCAGCGGGGATCCACAGGAGAACACTGAAGCTTTCTTT
-	TRBV11-2	TRBJ1-4	-	CASSPGQVNEKLFF	TGTGCCAGCAGCCCGGGCCAGGTTAATGAAAAACTGTTTTTT
TRBD1	TRBV11-3	TRBJ2-7	once	CASSSRTGTGGDEQYF	TGTGCCAGCAGTTCCAGAACCGGGACAGGGGGCGACGAGCAGTACTTC
TRBD2	TRBV19	TRBJ2-7	-	CASSIVGSGRSYEQYF	TGTGCCAGTAGTATAGTTGGTAGCGGGAGGTCCTACGAGCAGTACTTC
-	TRBV6-1	TRBJ2-7	-	CASSEKFWDTDSYEQYF	TGTGCCAGCAGTGAGAAGTTTTGGGACACCGACTCCTACGAGCAGTACTTC